This T cell receptor (beta chain) comes out of a study of cytomegalovirus exposure and HLA in healthy donors. About the study: According to later analysis, the same platform produced the approximately 120 validation and several hundred first-cohort repertoires.

Some clones are missing from TCRdb's copy, which holds only in-frame ones; the method was immunoSEQ multiplex PCR. The table lists roughly 59,000 clones, 85% to 95% of them singletons. The CDR3 has 18 amino acids. Looked up from germline, CDR1 is SNHLY and CDR2 is FYNNEI. V dropped 8 bases and J dropped 2 bases, with 22 bases sitting between them. The receptor comes from a woman under 30 in good health and CMV-seropositive. The chain links TRBV2 to TRBJ2-6; D is perhaps TRBD1 (5 bases). Sequencing used PBMCs. CDR3 nucleotide sequence: TGTGCCAGCCGATCAGGGAACGGGCCACACCCTGGGGCCAACGTCCTGACTTTC. It encodes CASRSGNGPHPGANVLTF. Full variable domain (remainder filled in from reference TRBV2 and TRBJ2-6): EPEVTQTPSHQVTQMGQEVILRCVPISNHLYFYWYRQILGQKVEFLVSFYNNEISEKSEIFDDQFSVERPDGSNFTLKIRSTKLEDSAMYFCASRSGNGPHPGANVLTFGAGSRLTVL.